This TCR beta chain was sequenced during a study of T cells after yellow fever vaccination. TCRdb re-called the 5' RACE reads with MiXCR, one entry per CDR3 protein. The repertoire consists of about 180,000 distinct CDR3 sequences, with roughly 6.4% occurring once and the leading ten covering just under 3%. This clonotype came up many times. The germline gives CDR1 SGHRS, CDR2 YFSETQ. The CDR3 loop spans 13 amino acids. V gave up 3 bases and J gave up 5 bases; unmatched junction bases: 2. Sequencing was performed on CD4+ T cells sorted from PBMCs, taken on the day of the first yellow fever vaccination. V and J are TRBV5-1 and TRBJ2-3; 8 bases line up with TRBD1. The source is a man between 18 and 35 years old who received the YFV17D yellow fever vaccine. The CDR3 DNA is TGCGCCAGCAGCTCGACAGGGGTAGATACGCAGTATTTT. The encoded protein is CASSSTGVDTQYF.